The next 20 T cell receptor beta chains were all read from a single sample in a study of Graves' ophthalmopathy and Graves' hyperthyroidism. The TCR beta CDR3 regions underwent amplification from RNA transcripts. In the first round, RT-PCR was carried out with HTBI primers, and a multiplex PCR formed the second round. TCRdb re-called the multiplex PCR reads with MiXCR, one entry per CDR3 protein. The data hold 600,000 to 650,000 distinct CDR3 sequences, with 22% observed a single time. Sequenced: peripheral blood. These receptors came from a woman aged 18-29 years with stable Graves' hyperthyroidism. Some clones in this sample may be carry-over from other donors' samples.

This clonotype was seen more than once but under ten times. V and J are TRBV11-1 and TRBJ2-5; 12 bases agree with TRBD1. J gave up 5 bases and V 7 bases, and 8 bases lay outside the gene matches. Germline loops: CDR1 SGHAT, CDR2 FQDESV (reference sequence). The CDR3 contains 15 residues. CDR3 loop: CASTRGDRGPETQYF. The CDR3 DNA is TGTGCCAGCACTCGAGGGGACAGGGGGCCGGAGACCCAGTACTTC.

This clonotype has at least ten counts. CDR3 region: CASRIGTTNQPQHF. CDR3 bases: TGTGCCAGCAGGATTGGGACTACTAATCAGCCCCAGCATTTT. This rearrangement joins TRBV7-8 to TRBJ1-5; D is possibly TRBD1 (5 bases). CDR1 and CDR2 (germline): SGHVS, FQNEAQ. CDR3 length equals 14 residues. V was clipped by 6 bases and J by 4 bases, with 13 bases between them.

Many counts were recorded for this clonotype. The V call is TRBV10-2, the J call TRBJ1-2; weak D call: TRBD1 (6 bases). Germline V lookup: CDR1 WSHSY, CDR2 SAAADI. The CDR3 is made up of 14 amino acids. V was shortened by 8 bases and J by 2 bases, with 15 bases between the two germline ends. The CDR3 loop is CASLGGGQNYGYTF. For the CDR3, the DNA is TGCGCCAGCCTCGGAGGGGGGCAGAACTATGGCTACACCTTC.

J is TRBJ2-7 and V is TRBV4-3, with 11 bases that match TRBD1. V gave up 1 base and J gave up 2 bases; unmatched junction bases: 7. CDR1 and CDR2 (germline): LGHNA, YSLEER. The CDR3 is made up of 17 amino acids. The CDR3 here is CASSQVIGTGGAYEQYF. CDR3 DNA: TGCGCCAGCAGCCAAGTAATCGGGACAGGGGGAGCCTACGAGCAGTACTTC.

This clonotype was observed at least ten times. Here the CDR3 DNA reads TGTGCCAGCAGTTTGGCCTTAGGGGGGGCCGGCTACGAGCAGTACTTC. Its translation: CASSLALGGAGYEQYF. The V and J genes are TRBV12-3 or TRBV12-4 and TRBJ2-7; a weak D match, TRBD2 (7 bases). V was trimmed by 3 bases and J by 3 bases, leaving 18 bases between them. CDR3 length equals 16 residues.

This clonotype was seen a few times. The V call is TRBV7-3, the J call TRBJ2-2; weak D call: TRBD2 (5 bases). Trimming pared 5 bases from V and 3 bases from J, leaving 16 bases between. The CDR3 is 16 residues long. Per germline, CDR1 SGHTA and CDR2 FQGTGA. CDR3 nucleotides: TGTGCCAGCAGCCCCCCCGAGGGCCTGGACACCGGGGAGCTGTTTTTT. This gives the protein CASSPPEGLDTGELFF.

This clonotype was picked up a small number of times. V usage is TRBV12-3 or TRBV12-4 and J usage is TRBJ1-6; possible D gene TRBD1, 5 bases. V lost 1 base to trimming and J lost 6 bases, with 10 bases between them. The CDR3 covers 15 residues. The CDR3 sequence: CASSLVAGFNSPLHF. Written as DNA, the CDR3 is TGTGCCAGCAGTTTAGTGGCAGGGTTTAATTCACCCCTCCACTTT.

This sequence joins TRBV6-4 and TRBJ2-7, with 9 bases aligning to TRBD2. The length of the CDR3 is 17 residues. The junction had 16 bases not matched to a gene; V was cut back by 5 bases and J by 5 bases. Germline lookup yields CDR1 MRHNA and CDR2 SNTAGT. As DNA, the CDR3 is TGTGCCAGCAGTAACATGGGTAGCGGGGGTCGGAGGAACGAGCAGTACTTC. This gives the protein CASSNMGSGGRRNEQYF.

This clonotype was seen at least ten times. The CDR3 sequence is CASSTQRGPNTEAFF. Here the CDR3 DNA reads TGTGCCAGCAGTACTCAACGAGGGCCGAACACTGAAGCTTTCTTT. The rearrangement joins TRBV12-3 or TRBV12-4 to TRBJ1-1; D not certain. V was pared by 5 bases and J by 1 base, with 14 bases between. This CDR3 is 15 amino acids long.

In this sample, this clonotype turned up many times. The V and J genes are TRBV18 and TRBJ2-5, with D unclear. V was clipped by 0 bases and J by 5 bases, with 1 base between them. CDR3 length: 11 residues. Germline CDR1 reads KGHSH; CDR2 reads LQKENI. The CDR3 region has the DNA TGTGCCAGCTCACCACCGGAGACCCAGTACTTC. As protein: CASSPPETQYF.

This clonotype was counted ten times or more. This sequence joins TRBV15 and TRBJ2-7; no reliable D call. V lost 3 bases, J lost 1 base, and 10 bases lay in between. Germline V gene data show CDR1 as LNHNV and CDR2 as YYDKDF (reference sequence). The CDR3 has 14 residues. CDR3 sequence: CATSRESRSYEQYF. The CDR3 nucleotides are TGTGCCACCAGCAGGGAGAGTAGGTCCTACGAGCAGTACTTC. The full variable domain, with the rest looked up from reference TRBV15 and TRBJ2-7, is DAMVIQNPRYQVTQFGKPVTLSCSQTLNHNVMYWYQQKSSQAPKLLFHYYDKDFNNEADTPDNFQSRRPNTSFCFLDIRSPGLGDTAMYLCATSRESRSYEQYFGPGTRLTVT.

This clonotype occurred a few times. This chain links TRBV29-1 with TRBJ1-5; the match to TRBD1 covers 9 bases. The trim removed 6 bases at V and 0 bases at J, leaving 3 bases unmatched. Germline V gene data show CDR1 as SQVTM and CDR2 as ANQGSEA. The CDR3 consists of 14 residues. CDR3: CSVRTGDSNQPQHF. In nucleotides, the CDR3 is TGCAGCGTCCGGACAGGGGATAGCAATCAGCCCCAGCATTTT.

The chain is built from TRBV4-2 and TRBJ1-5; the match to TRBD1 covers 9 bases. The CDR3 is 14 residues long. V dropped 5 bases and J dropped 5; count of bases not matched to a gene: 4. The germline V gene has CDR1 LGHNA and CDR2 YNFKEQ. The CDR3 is CASSKQGAYQPQHF. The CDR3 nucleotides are TGTGCCAGCAGCAAACAGGGGGCGTATCAGCCCCAGCATTTT.

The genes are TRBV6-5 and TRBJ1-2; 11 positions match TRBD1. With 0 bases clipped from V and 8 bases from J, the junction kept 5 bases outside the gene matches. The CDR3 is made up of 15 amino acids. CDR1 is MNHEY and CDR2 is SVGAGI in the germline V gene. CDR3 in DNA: TGTGCCAGCAGTTACTCGGGACAGGGGGGGAAAGGCTACACCTTC. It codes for CASSYSGQGGKGYTF.

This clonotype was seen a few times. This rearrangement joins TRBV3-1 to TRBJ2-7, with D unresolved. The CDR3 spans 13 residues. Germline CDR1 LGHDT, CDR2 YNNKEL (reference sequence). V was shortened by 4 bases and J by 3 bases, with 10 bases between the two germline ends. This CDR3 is CASSPDGYYEQYF. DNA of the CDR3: TGTGCCAGCAGCCCGGACGGATACTACGAGCAGTACTTC.

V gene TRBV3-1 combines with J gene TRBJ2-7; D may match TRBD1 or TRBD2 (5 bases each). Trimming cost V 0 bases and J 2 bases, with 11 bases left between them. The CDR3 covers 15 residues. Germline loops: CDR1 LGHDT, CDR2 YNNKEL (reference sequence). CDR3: CASSQESGTAYEQYV. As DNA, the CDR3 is TGTGCCAGCAGCCAAGAGTCAGGGACCGCCTACGAGCAGTACGTC.

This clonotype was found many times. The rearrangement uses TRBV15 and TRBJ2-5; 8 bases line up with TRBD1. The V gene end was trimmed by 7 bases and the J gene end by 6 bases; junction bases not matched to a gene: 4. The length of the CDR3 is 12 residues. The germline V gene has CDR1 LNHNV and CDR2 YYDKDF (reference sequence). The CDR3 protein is CATKGTGKTQYF. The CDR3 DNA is TGTGCCACCAAGGGGACAGGAAAGACCCAGTACTTC.

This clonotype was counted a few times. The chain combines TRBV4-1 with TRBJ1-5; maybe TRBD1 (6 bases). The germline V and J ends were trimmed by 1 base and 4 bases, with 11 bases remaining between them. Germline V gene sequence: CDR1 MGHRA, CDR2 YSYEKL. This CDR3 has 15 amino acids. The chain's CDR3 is CASSQGVTGNQPQHF. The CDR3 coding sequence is TGCGCCAGCAGCCAAGGGGTAACAGGGAATCAGCCCCAGCATTTT.

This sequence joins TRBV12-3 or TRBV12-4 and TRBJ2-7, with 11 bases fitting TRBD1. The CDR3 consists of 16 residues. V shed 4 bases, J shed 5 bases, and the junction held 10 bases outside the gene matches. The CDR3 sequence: CASSSKTGQGVHEQYF. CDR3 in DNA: TGTGCCAGCAGTTCTAAAACGGGACAGGGGGTCCACGAGCAGTACTTC.

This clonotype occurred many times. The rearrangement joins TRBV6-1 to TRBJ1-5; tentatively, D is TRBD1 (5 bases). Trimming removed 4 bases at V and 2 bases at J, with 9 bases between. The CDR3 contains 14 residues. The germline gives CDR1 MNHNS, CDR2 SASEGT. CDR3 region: CASSGQGRNQPQHF. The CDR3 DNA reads TGTGCCAGCAGTGGTCAGGGACGCAATCAGCCCCAGCATTTT.